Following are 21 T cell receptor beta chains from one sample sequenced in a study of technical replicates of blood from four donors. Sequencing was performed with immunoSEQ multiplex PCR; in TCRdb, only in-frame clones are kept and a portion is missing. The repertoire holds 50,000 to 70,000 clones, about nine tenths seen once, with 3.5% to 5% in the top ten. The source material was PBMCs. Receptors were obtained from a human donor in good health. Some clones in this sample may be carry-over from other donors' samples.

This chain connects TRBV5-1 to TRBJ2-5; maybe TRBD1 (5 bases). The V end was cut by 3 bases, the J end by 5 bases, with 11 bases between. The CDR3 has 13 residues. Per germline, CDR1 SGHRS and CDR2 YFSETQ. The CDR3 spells CASSSAGSETQYF. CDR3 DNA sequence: TGCGCCAGCAGCTCGGCAGGGTCTGAGACCCAGTACTTC.

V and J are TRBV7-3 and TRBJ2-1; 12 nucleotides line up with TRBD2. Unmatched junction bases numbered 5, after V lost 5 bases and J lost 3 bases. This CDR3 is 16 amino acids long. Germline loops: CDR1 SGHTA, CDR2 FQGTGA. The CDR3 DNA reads TGTGCCAGCAGCCAGCCGGGACTAGCGGGCTACAATGAGCAGTTCTTC. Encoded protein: CASSQPGLAGYNEQFF. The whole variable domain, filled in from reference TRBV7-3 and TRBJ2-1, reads GAGVSQTPSNKVTEKGKYVELRCDPISGHTALYWYRQSLGQGPEFLIYFQGTGAADDSGLPNDRFFAVRPEGSVSTLKIQRTERGDSAVYLCASSQPGLAGYNEQFFGPGTRLTVL.

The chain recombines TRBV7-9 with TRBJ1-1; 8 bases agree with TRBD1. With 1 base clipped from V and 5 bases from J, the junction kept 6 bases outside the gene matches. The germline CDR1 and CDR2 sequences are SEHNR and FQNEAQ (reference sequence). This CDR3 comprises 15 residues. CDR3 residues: CASSLGQGIGTEAFF. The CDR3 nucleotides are TGTGCCAGCAGCTTAGGACAGGGGATAGGGACTGAAGCTTTCTTT.

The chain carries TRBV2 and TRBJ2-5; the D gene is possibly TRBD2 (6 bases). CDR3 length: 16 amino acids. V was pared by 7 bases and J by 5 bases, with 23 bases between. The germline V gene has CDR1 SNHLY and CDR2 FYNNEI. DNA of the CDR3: TGTGCCAGCACTTATGGGGGATTAGCGGCTGTGGAGACCCAGTACTTC. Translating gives CASTYGGLAAVETQYF.

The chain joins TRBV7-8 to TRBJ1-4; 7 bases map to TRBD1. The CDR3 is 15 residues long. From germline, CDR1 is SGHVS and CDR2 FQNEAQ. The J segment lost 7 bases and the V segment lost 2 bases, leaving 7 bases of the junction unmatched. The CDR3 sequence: CASSLQTGQGEKLFF. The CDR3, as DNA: TGTGCCAGCAGCTTACAGACAGGGCAAGGTGAAAAACTGTTTTTT.

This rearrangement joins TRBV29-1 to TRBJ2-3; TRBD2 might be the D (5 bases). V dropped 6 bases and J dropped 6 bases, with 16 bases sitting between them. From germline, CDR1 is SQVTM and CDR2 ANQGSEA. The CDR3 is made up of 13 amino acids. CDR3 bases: TGCAGCGTACCCCGCGGGCCCTCGGATACGCAGTATTTT. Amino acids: CSVPRGPSDTQYF.

CDR3 amino acids: CASSLLSAQLRGYTF. The CDR3 DNA follows: TGTGCCAGCAGCTTGTTGTCGGCACAGTTGAGAGGCTACACCTTC. The chain combines TRBV5-6 with TRBJ1-2; D remains ambiguous. Trimming took off 1 base at V and 8 bases at J, with 18 bases between the two ends. Germline assignment: CDR1 SGHDT and CDR2 YYEEEE. The CDR3 extends over 15 amino acids.

DNA for the CDR3: TGTGCCAGCCTTGGGGCTTATTCCTATGGCTACACCTTC. It codes for CASLGAYSYGYTF. The chain links TRBV6-1 to TRBJ1-2; D possibly corresponds to TRBD1 (5 bases). Germline CDR1 MNHNS, CDR2 SASEGT. Trimming took 8 bases from V and 4 from J, leaving 14 bases between them. The CDR3 has 13 amino acids.

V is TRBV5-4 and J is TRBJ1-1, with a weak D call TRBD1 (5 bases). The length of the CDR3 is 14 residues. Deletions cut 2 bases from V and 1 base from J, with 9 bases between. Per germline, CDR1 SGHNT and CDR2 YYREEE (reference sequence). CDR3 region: CASSFQGSNTEAFF. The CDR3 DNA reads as TGTGCCAGCAGCTTCCAGGGATCGAACACTGAAGCTTTCTTT.

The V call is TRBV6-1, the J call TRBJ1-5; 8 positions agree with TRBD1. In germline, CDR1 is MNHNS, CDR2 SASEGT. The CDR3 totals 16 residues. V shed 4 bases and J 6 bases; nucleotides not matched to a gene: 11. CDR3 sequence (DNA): TGTGCCAGCAGTGTATCCCGGACAGGGAGGCTTCAGCCCCAGCATTTT. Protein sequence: CASSVSRTGRLQPQHF.

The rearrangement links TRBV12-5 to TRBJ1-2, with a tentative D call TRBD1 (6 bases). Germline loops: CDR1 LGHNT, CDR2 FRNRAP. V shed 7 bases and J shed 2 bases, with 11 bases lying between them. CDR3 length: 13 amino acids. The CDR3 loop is CASALDRNYGYTF. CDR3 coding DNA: TGTGCTAGTGCCCTCGACAGGAACTATGGCTACACCTTC.

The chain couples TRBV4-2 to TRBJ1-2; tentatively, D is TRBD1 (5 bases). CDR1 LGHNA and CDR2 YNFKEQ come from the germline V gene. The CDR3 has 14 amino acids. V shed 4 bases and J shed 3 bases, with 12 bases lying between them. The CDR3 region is CASSPGRGDYGYTF. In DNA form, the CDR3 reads TGTGCCAGCAGCCCCGGGCGGGGGGACTATGGCTACACCTTC.

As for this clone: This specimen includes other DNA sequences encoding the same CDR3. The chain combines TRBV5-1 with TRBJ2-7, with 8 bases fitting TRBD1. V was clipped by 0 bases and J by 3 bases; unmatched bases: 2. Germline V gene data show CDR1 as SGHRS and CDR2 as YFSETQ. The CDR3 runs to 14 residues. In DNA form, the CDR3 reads TGCGCCAGCAGCTTGGCAGGGGGCTACTACGAGCAGTACTTC. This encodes CASSLAGGYYEQYF. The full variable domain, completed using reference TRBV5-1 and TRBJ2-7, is KAGVTQTPRYLIKTRGQQVTLSCSPISGHRSVSWYQQTPGQGLQFLFEYFSETQRNKGNFPGRFSGRQFSNSRSEMNVSTLELGDSALYLCASSLAGGYYEQYFGPGTRLTVT.

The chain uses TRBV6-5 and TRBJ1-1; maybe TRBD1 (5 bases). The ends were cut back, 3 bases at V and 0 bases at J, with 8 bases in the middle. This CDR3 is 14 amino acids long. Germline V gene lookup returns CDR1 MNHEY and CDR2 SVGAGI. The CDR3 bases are TGTGCCAGCAGTTATGGGGGGGTGAACACTGAAGCTTTCTTT. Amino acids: CASSYGGVNTEAFF.

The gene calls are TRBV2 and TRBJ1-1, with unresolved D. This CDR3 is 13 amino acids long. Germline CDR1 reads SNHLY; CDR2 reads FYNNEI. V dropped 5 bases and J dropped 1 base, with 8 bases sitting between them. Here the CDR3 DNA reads TGTGCCAGCAGTAGAAACGGGAACACTGAAGCTTTCTTT. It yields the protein CASSRNGNTEAFF.

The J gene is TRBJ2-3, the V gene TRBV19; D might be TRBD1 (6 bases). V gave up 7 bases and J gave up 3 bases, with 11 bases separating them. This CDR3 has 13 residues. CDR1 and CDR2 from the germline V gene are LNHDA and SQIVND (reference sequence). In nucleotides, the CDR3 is TGTGCCAGTACCTCCGGGACAACAGATACGCAGTATTTT. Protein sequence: CASTSGTTDTQYF.

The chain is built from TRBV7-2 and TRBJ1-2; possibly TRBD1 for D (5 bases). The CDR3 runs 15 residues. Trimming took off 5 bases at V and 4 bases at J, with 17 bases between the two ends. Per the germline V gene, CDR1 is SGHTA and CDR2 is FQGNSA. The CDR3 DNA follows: TGTGCCAGCAGCGACACCTGGGGAGGGGCCTATGGCTACACCTTC. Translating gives CASSDTWGGAYGYTF.

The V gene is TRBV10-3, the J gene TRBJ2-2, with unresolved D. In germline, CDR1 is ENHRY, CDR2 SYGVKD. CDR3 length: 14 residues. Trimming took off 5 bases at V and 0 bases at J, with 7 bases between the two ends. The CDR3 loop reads CAISRVTNTGELFF. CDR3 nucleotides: TGTGCCATCAGTAGAGTGACGAACACCGGGGAGCTGTTTTTT.

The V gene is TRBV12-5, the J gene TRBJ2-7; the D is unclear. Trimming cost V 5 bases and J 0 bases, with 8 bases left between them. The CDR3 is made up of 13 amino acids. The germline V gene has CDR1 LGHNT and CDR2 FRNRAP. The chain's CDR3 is CASGDGVSYEQYF. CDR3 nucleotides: TGTGCTAGTGGTGACGGAGTCTCCTACGAGCAGTACTTC. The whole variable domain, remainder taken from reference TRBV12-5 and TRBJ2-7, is DARVTQTPRHKVTEMGQEVTMRCQPILGHNTVFWYRQTMMQGLELLAYFRNRAPLDDSGMPKDRFSAEMPDATLATLKIQPSEPRDSAVYFCASGDGVSYEQYFGPGTRLTVT.

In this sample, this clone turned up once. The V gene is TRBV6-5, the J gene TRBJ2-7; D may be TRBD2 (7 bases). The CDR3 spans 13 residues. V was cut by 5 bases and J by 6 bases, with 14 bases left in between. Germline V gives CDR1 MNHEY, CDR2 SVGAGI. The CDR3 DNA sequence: TGTGCCAGCAGTCTGCATCGGGGGGCCGAGCAGTACTTC. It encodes CASSLHRGAEQYF.

The CDR3 is CASSNRAPEAFF. For the CDR3, the DNA is TGTGCCAGCAGTAACAGGGCACCTGAAGCTTTCTTT. The rearrangement uses TRBV7-9 and TRBJ1-1; possible D gene TRBD1, 6 bases. The germline gives CDR1 SEHNR, CDR2 FQNEAQ (reference sequence). Trimming cost V 6 bases and J 6 bases, with 11 bases left between them. This CDR3 contains 12 residues.